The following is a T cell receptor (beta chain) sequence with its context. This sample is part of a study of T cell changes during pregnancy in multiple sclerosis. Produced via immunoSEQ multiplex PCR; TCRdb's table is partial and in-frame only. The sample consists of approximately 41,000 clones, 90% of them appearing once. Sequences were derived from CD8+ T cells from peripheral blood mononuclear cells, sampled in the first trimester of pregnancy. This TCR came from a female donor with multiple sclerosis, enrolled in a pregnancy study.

The CDR3 DNA reads TGTGCCAGCAGCTCCGGGACTAGCCTAGACCGCTACAATGAGCAGTTCTTC. Its protein product is CASSSGTSLDRYNEQFF. This sequence joins TRBV13 and TRBJ2-1; 9 bases agree with TRBD2. The trim removed 4 bases at V and 3 bases at J, leaving 10 bases unmatched. This CDR3 region has 17 residues. Germline-derived CDR1 and CDR2 are PRHDT and FYEKMQ (reference sequence).